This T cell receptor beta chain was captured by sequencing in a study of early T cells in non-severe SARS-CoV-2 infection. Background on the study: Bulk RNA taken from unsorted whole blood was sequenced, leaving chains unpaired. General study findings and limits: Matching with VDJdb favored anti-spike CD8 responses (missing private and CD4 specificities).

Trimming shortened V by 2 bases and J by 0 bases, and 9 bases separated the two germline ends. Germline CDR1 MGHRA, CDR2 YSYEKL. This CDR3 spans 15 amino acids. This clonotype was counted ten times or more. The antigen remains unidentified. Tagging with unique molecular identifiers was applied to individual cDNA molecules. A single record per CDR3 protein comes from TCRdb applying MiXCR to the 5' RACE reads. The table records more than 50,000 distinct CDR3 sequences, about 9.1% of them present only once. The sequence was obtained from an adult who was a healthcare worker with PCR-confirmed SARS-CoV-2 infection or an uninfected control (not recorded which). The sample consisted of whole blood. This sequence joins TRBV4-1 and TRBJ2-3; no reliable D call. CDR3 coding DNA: TGCGCCAGCAGCCAATATGACCGTAGCACAGATACGCAGTATTTT. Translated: CASSQYDRSTDTQYF.